This TCR beta chain was documented in a study of shared clonotypes between healthy human individuals. CDR3 length equals 14 residues. V lost 2 bases, J lost 4 bases, and 12 bases lay in between. Germline lookup yields CDR1 SGDLS and CDR2 YYNGEE. The data were produced by immunoSEQ multiplex PCR, yet TCRdb's version contains in-frame clones alone and is incomplete. The sample holds roughly 2.4 million clones, approximately 96% seen once. Sequencing used naive CD4+ T cells sorted from blood. Subset indicated: CD45RA+ positively selected. This TCR derives from a man aged 18 to 35 in good health. The chain couples TRBV9 to TRBJ1-2; weak D call: TRBD1 (6 bases). The CDR3 loop is CASSVADRPYGYTF. CDR3 DNA sequence: TGTGCCAGCAGCGTCGCGGACAGACCCTATGGCTACACCTTC.